Sequencing of this T cell receptor (beta chain) was carried out in a study of control samples from healthy donors and cancer patients. The CDR3 sequence is 11 residues long. V gave up 4 bases and J gave up 8 bases, with 8 bases separating them. The data were produced by immunoSEQ multiplex PCR, yet TCRdb's version contains in-frame clones alone and is incomplete. The sample lists fewer than 200,000 clones, just over 90% occurring once. This receptor was identified in a woman aged 60-75 years in good health. The chain joins TRBV12-3 or TRBV12-4 to TRBJ1-2; D might be TRBD1 (6 bases). Sequencing input: blood. The CDR3 protein is CASSYRDGYTF. DNA of the CDR3: TGTGCCAGCAGTTACAGGGACGGCTACACCTTC.